This TCR beta chain was captured by sequencing in a study of blood T cell repertoires in COVID-19. For the study at large: Acute-phase and convalescent COVID-19 samples originated in the United States, Italy and Spain. T cells, B-cell-depleted T cells, or PBMCs provided the cDNA or gDNA that served as material.

Per the original methods: Estimated nucleated cell counts came from reference gene primer amplification. Only in-frame clones appear in the TCRdb table, and some are missing; sequencing was by immunoSEQ multiplex PCR. From that table come the V and J calls and clone size; the DNA was used to work out D and trimming. The data hold a few hundred thousand clones, with around 87% observed a single time. CDR1 and CDR2 from the germline V gene are SGDLS and YYNGEE. There are 14 residues in the CDR3. J lost 4 bases, V lost 0 bases, and 2 bases had no gene match. All recovered Cohort 3 donors got two negative PCRs, got clearance, or saw symptom resolution.

The chain combines TRBV9 with TRBJ1-2; 8 bases are a match to TRBD1. The specimen was PBMCs or T cells enriched from blood (not recorded which). This receptor was obtained from a woman between 40 and 50 years old who had recovered from COVID-19. The chain's CDR3 is CASSVAGGSYGYTF. The CDR3 region has the DNA TGTGCCAGCAGCGTAGCAGGGGGCAGCTATGGCTACACCTTC. The whole variable domain, filled in from reference TRBV9 and TRBJ1-2, reads DSGVTQTPKHLITATGQRVTLRCSPRSGDLSVYWYQQSLDQGLQFLIQYYNGEERAKGNILERFSAQQFPDLHSELNLSSLELGDSALYFCASSVAGGSYGYTFGSGTRLTVV.